A single T cell receptor beta chain is shown here with its context. The sample belongs to a study of blood T cell repertoires in COVID-19. Study overall: Samples taken during acute and convalescent COVID-19 were collected in the United States, Italy and Spain. The cDNA or gDNA used as material had been derived from T cells, B-cell-depleted T cells, or PBMCs.

The authors' processing: Amplifying reference gene primers gave estimates of nucleated cell counts. This table comes from immunoSEQ multiplex PCR, and its TCRdb copy is limited to in-frame clones, with some not included. V, J and clone size are taken as reported in that table, and D and trimming were inferred from the DNA itself. The sample lists about 240,000 clones; approximately 87% were seen once. The V gene lost 0 bases and the J gene lost 4 bases, with 10 bases spanning the gap. CDR3 length: 15 residues. Germline CDR1 is SGHTA and CDR2 is FQGNSA. This chain links TRBV7-2 with TRBJ2-1; TRBD2 is a possible D gene (5 bases). Sequencing was performed on peripheral blood. The sequence derives from a man aged 55 to 70 with acute or convalescent COVID-19. The DNA of the CDR3 is TGTGCCAGCAGCTTAGCGGTGCGGGTGTACAATGAGCAGTTCTTC. It is translated as CASSLAVRVYNEQFF.